Each of the 30 T cell receptor beta chains below was sequenced from the same sample in a study of shared clonotypes between healthy human individuals. Here immunoSEQ multiplex PCR was the method, and the copy in TCRdb shows in-frame clones only, minus some. The sample contains about 380,000 clones, roughly 96% of which appear only once. What was sequenced was memory CD8+ T cells sorted from blood. Subset of the sample: CD45RO+ cells pooled with CCR7-negative TemRA cells. These receptors were taken from a young man in good health.

As DNA, the CDR3 is TGTGCCAGCAGCCAGGCGATGAACACTGAAGCTTTCTTT. This codes for CASSQAMNTEAFF. The chain joins TRBV11-2 to TRBJ1-1; D remains unclear. The CDR3 sequence is 13 residues long. Per germline, CDR1 SGHAT and CDR2 FQNNGV. V was clipped by 5 bases and J by 0 bases, with 7 bases between them.

V and J are TRBV4-1 and TRBJ2-1; 12 bases fit TRBD2. Germline assignment: CDR1 MGHRA and CDR2 YSYEKL. The CDR3 spans 17 residues. Losses at the gene ends were 4 bases for V and 0 bases for J; bases not matched to a gene: 4. CDR3 sequence reads: CASSPGLAGASYNEQFF. As DNA, the CDR3 is TGCGCCAGCAGCCCGGGACTAGCGGGCGCCTCCTACAATGAGCAGTTCTTC.

The J gene is TRBJ1-2, the V gene TRBV19; 8 nucleotides match TRBD1. This CDR3 has 12 amino acids. J gave up 7 bases and V 4 bases, and 2 bases lay outside the gene matches. Germline V gene sequence: CDR1 LNHDA, CDR2 SQIVND (reference sequence). CDR3 DNA sequence: TGTGCCAGTAGTACAGGGGGCGTTGGCTACACCTTC. This gives the protein CASSTGGVGYTF.

This clone was found once. V and J are TRBV23-1 and TRBJ1-2; TRBD1 agrees at 9 bases. TRBV23-1 is identified as an open reading frame with a role that is uncertain. V was clipped by 8 bases and J by 5 bases; unmatched bases: 12. This CDR3 region has 15 residues. The CDR3 reads CASELGQGQEYGYTF. The CDR3 DNA reads TGCGCCAGCGAACTCGGACAGGGGCAAGAGTATGGCTACACCTTC.

The chain has TRBV2 and TRBJ2-3; the D is unclear. The CDR3 covers 16 residues. Germline lookup yields CDR1 SNHLY and CDR2 FYNNEI. Trimming took off 6 bases at V and 0 bases at J, with 16 bases between the two ends. CDR3 DNA: TGTGCCAGCAGCGTCACTCAAACCGCTAGCACAGATACGCAGTATTTT. This encodes CASSVTQTASTDTQYF. Full variable domain (remainder filled in from reference TRBV2 and TRBJ2-3): EPEVTQTPSHQVTQMGQEVILRCVPISNHLYFYWYRQILGQKVEFLVSFYNNEISEKSEIFDDQFSVERPDGSNFTLKIRSTKLEDSAMYFCASSVTQTASTDTQYFGPGTRLTVL.

The CDR3 nucleotides are TGTGCCAGCAGCCCTGACGGAAACTATGGCTACACCTTC. Its translation: CASSPDGNYGYTF. The V and J genes are TRBV7-9 and TRBJ1-2; D remains unclear. Germline values: CDR1 SEHNR, CDR2 FQNEAQ (reference sequence). CDR3 length equals 13 residues. Trimming shortened V by 5 bases and J by 2 bases, and 9 bases separated the two germline ends.

The chain combines TRBV6-5 with TRBJ2-5; D could derive from TRBD1 or TRBD2 (5 bases each). The V end was cut by 6 bases, the J end by 3 bases, with 5 bases between. CDR1 and CDR2 from the germline V gene are MNHEY and SVGAGI. There are 11 residues in the CDR3. The DNA of the CDR3 is TGTGCCAGCAGGGGGGAAGAGACCCAGTACTTC. Translated: CASRGEETQYF.

This clone was observed once. V usage is TRBV5-5 and J usage is TRBJ2-3; D might be TRBD1 or TRBD2, each matching 5 bases. Germline assignment: CDR1 SGHKS and CDR2 YYEKEE (reference sequence). The length of the CDR3 is 13 residues. Trimming left V 2 bases short and J 4 bases short, with 8 bases between. The DNA for the CDR3 is TGTGCCAGCAGCTTTCAGGGACCAGATACGCAGTATTTT. Translated: CASSFQGPDTQYF.

The chain recombines TRBV28 with TRBJ1-2; TRBD1 might be the D (6 bases). Germline lookup yields CDR1 MDHEN and CDR2 SYDVKM. The CDR3 is 15 amino acids. V lost 2 bases to trimming and J lost 0 bases, with 10 bases between them. As DNA, the CDR3 is TGTGCCAGCAGTTTACAGACAGGATCTAACTATGGCTACACCTTC. Amino acids: CASSLQTGSNYGYTF.

This chain joins TRBV15 and TRBJ2-3, with D tentatively TRBD1 (5 bases). Germline CDR1 reads LNHNV; CDR2 reads YYDKDF (reference sequence). V lost 5 bases and J lost 7, with 10 bases in between. The CDR3 has 12 residues. The CDR3 loop is CATSERQYTQYF. The DNA of the CDR3 is TGTGCCACCAGCGAACGACAGTATACGCAGTATTTT.

The chain carries TRBV19 and TRBJ1-3; no firm D call. The V end lost 7 bases, the J end lost 4 bases, and 11 bases lay between the germline ends. The CDR3 is 13 amino acids. The germline V gene has CDR1 LNHDA and CDR2 SQIVND (reference sequence). The CDR3 is CASKGGSGNTIYF. The CDR3 coding sequence is TGTGCCAGTAAGGGCGGCAGCGGAAACACCATATATTTT.

The J gene is TRBJ2-5, the V gene TRBV5-1; a weak D match, TRBD2 (6 bases). Germline-derived CDR1 and CDR2 are SGHRS and YFSETQ. The CDR3 is 14 residues long. Trimming took off 2 bases at V and 5 bases at J, with 13 bases between the two ends. In DNA form, the CDR3 reads TGCGCCAGCAGCTTAACTAGCTTGGGGGAGACCCAGTACTTC. This encodes CASSLTSLGETQYF. The complete variable domain, with remaining parts taken from reference TRBV5-1 and TRBJ2-5, reads KAGVTQTPRYLIKTRGQQVTLSCSPISGHRSVSWYQQTPGQGLQFLFEYFSETQRNKGNFPGRFSGRQFSNSRSEMNVSTLELGDSALYLCASSLTSLGETQYFGPGTRLLVL.

The rearrangement uses TRBV5-1 and TRBJ2-5; D remains unclear. CDR3 length: 15 residues. Looked up from germline, CDR1 is SGHRS and CDR2 is YFSETQ. V lost 0 bases and J lost 4, with 13 bases in between. CDR3 sequence reads: CASSLESGRRETQYF. In DNA, the CDR3 is TGCGCCAGCAGCTTGGAGTCAGGTCGGAGAGAGACCCAGTACTTC. Full variable domain (rest looked up from reference TRBV5-1 and TRBJ2-5): KAGVTQTPRYLIKTRGQQVTLSCSPISGHRSVSWYQQTPGQGLQFLFEYFSETQRNKGNFPGRFSGRQFSNSRSEMNVSTLELGDSALYLCASSLESGRRETQYFGPGTRLLVL.

The gene calls are TRBV7-9 and TRBJ1-2; the D gene is possibly TRBD1 (6 bases). V was cut by 5 bases and J by 5 bases, with 18 bases left in between. In germline, CDR1 is SEHNR, CDR2 FQNEAQ (reference sequence). The CDR3 extends over 15 amino acids. CDR3 residues: CASSPRTPGQYGYTF. The CDR3 bases are TGTGCCAGCAGCCCGAGAACCCCCGGACAGTATGGCTACACCTTC. Full variable domain (remainder filled in from reference TRBV7-9 and TRBJ1-2): DTGVSQNPRHKITKRGQNVTFRCDPISEHNRLYWYRQTLGQGPEFLTYFQNEAQLEKSRLLSDRFSAERPKGSFSTLEIQRTEQGDSAMYLCASSPRTPGQYGYTFGSGTRLTVV.

This chain joins TRBV28 and TRBJ2-1, with TRBD1 matching 7 bases. The germline V gene has CDR1 MDHEN and CDR2 SYDVKM. CDR3 length equals 13 residues. After removal of 2 bases from V and 7 bases from J, the junction contained 2 bases not matched to a gene. DNA for the CDR3: TGTGCCAGCAGTTTAGGGACAGCAAATGAGCAGTTCTTC. Protein product: CASSLGTANEQFF.

This chain joins TRBV5-1 and TRBJ2-2; TRBD2 matches at 12 bases. V was pared by 0 bases and J by 3 bases, with 6 bases of the junction left unmatched. Germline values: CDR1 SGHRS, CDR2 YFSETQ. The CDR3 has 18 amino acids. The chain's CDR3 is CASSLGLAGGSYTGELFF. CDR3 DNA sequence: TGCGCCAGCAGCTTGGGGCTAGCGGGAGGGTCCTACACCGGGGAGCTGTTTTTT.

The rearrangement joins TRBV5-6 to TRBJ1-1; D is unclear. V was cut by 0 bases and J by 8 bases, with 5 bases left in between. This CDR3 contains 11 residues. Germline V gives CDR1 SGHDT, CDR2 YYEEEE. As DNA, the CDR3 is TGTGCCAGCAGCTTGGCCAGGGAAGCTTTCTTT. Protein sequence: CASSLAREAFF. Based on the CDR3 plus reference TRBV5-6 and TRBJ1-1, the full variable domain is DAGVTQSPTHLIKTRGQQVTLRCSPKSGHDTVSWYQQALGQGPQFIFQYYEEEERQRGNFPDRFSGHQFPNYSSELNVNALLLGDSALYLCASSLAREAFFGQGTRLTVV.

The CDR3 DNA is TGCACCAGCAGCCCCCCGGCTAGCATACTCGCTACGCAGTATTTT. It yields the protein CTSSPPASILATQYF. The V call is TRBV1, the J call TRBJ2-3; no DNA check was done on the table's D call, TRBD2. TRBV1 is marked as a pseudogene. CDR3 size: 15 residues.

The chain employs TRBV30 and TRBJ1-1, with D uncertain. The germline gives CDR1 GTSNPN, CDR2 SVGIG (reference sequence). Trimming left V 0 bases short and J 10 bases short, with 12 bases between. The CDR3 has 12 residues. The CDR3 nucleotides read TGTGCCTGGAGTGTAGTGGCCGGTGCAGCTTTCTTT. It encodes CAWSVVAGAAFF.

The V gene is TRBV28, the J gene TRBJ1-5; tentatively, D is TRBD1 (6 bases). The CDR3 consists of 15 residues. CDR1 MDHEN and CDR2 SYDVKM come from the germline V gene. V lost 2 bases to trimming and J lost 2 bases, with 10 bases between them. CDR3 bases: TGTGCCAGCAGTTTAGGGGGGCCCCGCAATCAGCCCCAGCATTTT. It translates to CASSLGGPRNQPQHF.

J is TRBJ1-3 and V is TRBV18, with TRBD1 identical over 9 bases. The CDR3 covers 17 residues. Trimming at V came to 0 bases and at J to 1 base, leaving 4 bases not matched to a gene. Per germline, CDR1 KGHSH and CDR2 LQKENI. CDR3 DNA sequence: TGTGCCAGCTCACCACCGGTGGACAGGGGTTCTGGAAACACCATATATTTT. This gives the protein CASSPPVDRGSGNTIYF.

The chain couples TRBV4-1 to TRBJ1-5, with TRBD1 as a possible D gene (6 bases). Germline CDR1 is MGHRA and CDR2 is YSYEKL. Trimming took off 0 bases at V and 8 bases at J, with 11 bases between the two ends. This CDR3 spans 14 amino acids. The CDR3 region has the DNA TGCGCCAGCAGCCAAGACAGGGGCGCAGAGCCCCAGCATTTT. Translating it yields CASSQDRGAEPQHF.

This clone came up a few times. This chain joins TRBV7-2 and TRBJ2-7; 8 bases are a match to TRBD2. CDR1 SGHTA and CDR2 FQGNSA come from the germline V gene. The CDR3 is made up of 14 amino acids. Trimming cost V 2 bases and J 0 bases; bases outside gene matches: 0. The CDR3 coding sequence is TGTGCCAGCAGCTTACTAGCGGGCTCCTACGAGCAGTACTTC. Translated: CASSLLAGSYEQYF.

The chain uses TRBV9 and TRBJ2-7, with a possible D match to TRBD2 (5 bases). The CDR3 contains 13 residues. Germline assignment: CDR1 SGDLS and CDR2 YYNGEE. V lost 0 bases, J lost 5 bases, and 9 bases lay in between. The CDR3 coding sequence is TGTGCCAGCAGCGTAGGTCGGGGAAACGAGCAGTACTTC. Amino acids: CASSVGRGNEQYF.

The rearrangement uses TRBV2 and TRBJ2-2, with 7 bases identical to TRBD2. There are 15 residues in the CDR3. Germline assignment: CDR1 SNHLY and CDR2 FYNNEI. V lost 7 bases and J lost 4; bases outside the gene matches: 9. DNA for the CDR3: TGTGCCAGCACCTCAAACATAGCGGGCACCGGGGAGCTGTTTTTT. Translating it yields CASTSNIAGTGELFF.

The genes are TRBV28 and TRBJ2-7; 13 positions match TRBD2. This CDR3 is built from 16 residues. Germline trimming cut 4 bases from V and 6 bases from J; bases unmatched to any gene: 9. Germline CDR1 and CDR2: MDHEN and SYDVKM. The CDR3 here is CASSSPGLAGESEQYF. CDR3 bases: TGTGCCAGCAGTTCCCCCGGACTAGCGGGAGAATCCGAGCAGTACTTC.

The genes are TRBV25-1 and TRBJ2-6; D may be TRBD1 or TRBD2 (5 bases each). The ends were cut back, 4 bases at V and 2 bases at J, with 18 bases in the middle. CDR1 is MGHDK and CDR2 is SYGVNS in the germline V gene. There are 18 residues in the CDR3. The CDR3 loop is CASSASGTGRPGANVLTF. CDR3 sequence (DNA): TGTGCCAGCAGTGCCTCCGGGACCGGCAGGCCTGGGGCCAACGTCCTGACTTTC.

V is TRBV5-4 and J is TRBJ2-6; possible D gene TRBD1, 6 bases. Per the germline V gene, CDR1 is SGHNT and CDR2 is YYREEE (reference sequence). V shed 4 bases and J shed 4 bases, with 15 bases lying between them. The CDR3 has 16 amino acids. The chain's CDR3 is CASSPQTGRGANVLTF. CDR3 coding DNA: TGTGCCAGCAGCCCCCAGACAGGAAGGGGGGCCAACGTCCTGACTTTC.

J is TRBJ1-5 and V is TRBV6-5, with unresolved D. The V end lost 0 bases, the J end lost 0 bases, and 6 bases lay between the germline ends. CDR1 is MNHEY, CDR2 SVGAGI, per germline. The CDR3 totals 15 residues. DNA of the CDR3: TGTGCCAGCAGTTACTCGACATATAGCAATCAGCCCCAGCATTTT. It is translated as CASSYSTYSNQPQHF.

The chain's CDR3 is CASSQFVSNYEQYF. The CDR3, as DNA: TGTGCCAGCAGCCAATTCGTTAGCAACTACGAGCAGTACTTC. The chain employs TRBV4-2 and TRBJ2-7, with unresolved D. Trimming pared 2 bases from V and 3 bases from J, leaving 11 bases between. The V gene's germline CDR1 is LGHNA and CDR2 YNFKEQ. This CDR3 has 14 amino acids.